This T cell receptor beta chain was obtained from a study of shared clonotypes between healthy human individuals. Points from the study as a whole: Non-shared clonotypes had lower generation probabilities than those shared by all four donors.

Terminally differentiated effector memory CD45RA+ cells were excluded from the naive CD8 cells, which were CD45RO-negative and positively selected for CCR7. The method was immunoSEQ multiplex PCR; TCRdb's version includes in-frame clones alone and lacks a portion of them. This table has about 2,200,000 clones, around 93% appearing once. This CDR3 has 13 amino acids. Germline V CDR1 and CDR2: LNHDA, SQIVND (reference sequence). Trimming left V 4 bases short and J 3 bases short, with 10 bases between. Notes on this clone: The antigen is not known.

The source is a man aged 18 to 29 in good health. Some clones in this sample may be carry-over from other donors' samples. Sequencing used naive CD8+ T cells from PBMCs. The chain joins TRBV19 to TRBJ2-7; unclear D gene. The CDR3 nucleotides are TGTGCCAGTAGTAACAGACAACACTACGAGCAGTACTTC. Its protein product is CASSNRQHYEQYF.